Listed here are 26 T cell receptor beta chains from one sample, sequenced in a study of T cell responses to AZD1222 COVID-19 vaccine. TCRdb's table, derived via immunoSEQ multiplex PCR, lists solely in-frame clones and lacks some. The data contain fewer than 200,000 clones, roughly 90% of them singletons. The sample consisted of peripheral blood, taken 28 days after the second AZD1222 dose. Source of these receptors: an adult who received the AZD1222 COVID-19 vaccine.

The chain links TRBV4-1 to TRBJ1-5; D uncertain. This CDR3 region has 13 residues. In germline, CDR1 is MGHRA, CDR2 YSYEKL. V lost 4 bases and J 7 bases, leaving 11 bases between the germline ends. DNA for the CDR3: TGCGCCAGCAGCCTAGAACAGAGACAGCCCCAGCATTTT. Translating it yields CASSLEQRQPQHF.

The rearrangement links TRBV5-6 to TRBJ2-2; 9 nucleotides match TRBD2. The CDR3 sequence is 17 residues long. Germline V lookup: CDR1 SGHDT, CDR2 YYEEEE. With 3 bases clipped from V and 7 bases from J, the junction kept 13 bases outside the gene matches. For the CDR3, the DNA is TGTGCCAGCAGCTCGATTGCTAGCGGGGAGGTGCACGGGGAGCTGTTTTTT. Residues: CASSSIASGEVHGELFF.

This chain links TRBV7-2 with TRBJ2-1; unclear D gene. Germline assignment: CDR1 SGHTA and CDR2 FQGNSA. The length of the CDR3 is 13 residues. V lost 8 bases to trimming and J lost 8 bases, with 16 bases between them. The CDR3 nucleotides read TGTGCCAGCTTCTGGGCATTGGGCGATGAGCAGTTCTTC. It yields the protein CASFWALGDEQFF. The complete variable domain, with remaining parts taken from reference TRBV7-2 and TRBJ2-1, reads GAGVSQSPSNKVTEKGKDVELRCDPISGHTALYWYRQSLGQGLEFLIYFQGNSAPDKSGLPSDRFSAERTGGSVSTLTIQRTQQEDSAVYLCASFWALGDEQFFGPGTRLTVL.

V usage is TRBV6-5 and J usage is TRBJ1-1; D unclear. CDR1 and CDR2 from the germline V gene are MNHEY and SVGAGI. There are 13 residues in the CDR3. Trimming took off 8 bases at V and 6 bases at J, with 16 bases between the two ends. The CDR3 region is CASLGHTGAEAFF. In nucleotides, the CDR3 is TGTGCCAGCCTTGGGCACACCGGGGCTGAAGCTTTCTTT.

This rearrangement joins TRBV7-9 to TRBJ1-6; D is ambiguous. Germline CDR1 and CDR2: SEHNR and FQNEAQ (reference sequence). Trimming shortened V by 5 bases and J by 3 bases, and 5 bases separated the two germline ends. The CDR3 loop spans 13 amino acids. The CDR3 loop reads CASSPLYNSPLHF. CDR3 sequence (DNA): TGTGCCAGCAGCCCCCTCTATAATTCACCCCTCCACTTT.

The V gene is TRBV5-4, the J gene TRBJ1-2, with 8 bases matching TRBD1. The trim removed 4 bases at V and 8 bases at J, leaving 10 bases unmatched. Germline CDR1 is SGHNT and CDR2 is YYREEE (reference sequence). This CDR3 comprises 14 residues. DNA of the CDR3: TGTGCCAGCAGCCGGGGGGACAGGTCCCGGGGCTACACCTTC. Translated, it gives CASSRGDRSRGYTF.

This chain uses TRBV5-5 with TRBJ1-1; D remains ambiguous. The germline CDR1 and CDR2 sequences are SGHKS and YYEKEE (reference sequence). V was pared by 2 bases and J by 1 base, with 3 bases between. The CDR3 spans 12 residues. Here the CDR3 reads CASSFPNTEAFF. CDR3 coding DNA: TGTGCCAGCAGCTTTCCGAACACTGAAGCTTTCTTT.

The V call is TRBV7-9, the J call TRBJ2-5; D is unclear. This CDR3 has 14 residues. CDR1 SEHNR and CDR2 FQNEAQ come from the germline V gene (reference sequence). Between the trimmed V and J ends, which lost 1 base and 5 bases, there was a span of 11 bases. The chain's CDR3 is CASSLVAVIETQYF. In DNA form, the CDR3 reads TGTGCCAGCAGCTTAGTCGCGGTAATCGAGACCCAGTACTTC.

The CDR3 nucleotides read TGTGCCACCAGCAGAGATAGCCCAAGGGGAAACACCATATATTTT. This gives the protein CATSRDSPRGNTIYF. The chain uses TRBV15 and TRBJ1-3; D remains unclear. The CDR3 sequence is 15 residues long. CDR1 and CDR2 (germline): LNHNV, YYDKDF (reference sequence). Trimming took off 0 bases at V and 4 bases at J, with 10 bases between the two ends.

The chain recombines TRBV12-3 or TRBV12-4 with TRBJ1-1; no clear D gene. Deletions cut 6 bases from V and 3 bases from J, with 11 bases between. The length of the CDR3 is 13 residues. The chain's CDR3 is CASSLQPYTEAFF. Written as DNA, the CDR3 is TGTGCCAGCAGCCTGCAGCCTTACACTGAAGCTTTCTTT.

This chain joins TRBV7-8 and TRBJ2-1, with D perhaps TRBD2 (5 bases). There are 16 residues in the CDR3. Germline CDR1 is SGHVS and CDR2 is FQNEAQ. Trimming left V 6 bases short and J 8 bases short, with 23 bases between. The chain's CDR3 is CASSPHNQRMDYEQFF. DNA for the CDR3: TGTGCCAGCAGTCCTCATAACCAGCGGATGGACTATGAGCAGTTCTTC.

The J gene is TRBJ1-5, the V gene TRBV28; no reliable D call. This CDR3 contains 12 residues. Germline V CDR1 and CDR2: MDHEN, SYDVKM. V gave up 5 bases and J gave up 4 bases, with 6 bases separating them. The CDR3 region is CASSPLNQPQHF. The CDR3 bases are TGTGCCAGCAGTCCCTTAAATCAGCCCCAGCATTTT.

The chain has TRBV7-9 and TRBJ1-2; the D is unclear. Trimming stripped 6 bases from V and 2 bases from J, with 10 bases between. CDR3 length equals 13 residues. Germline CDR1 is SEHNR and CDR2 is FQNEAQ (reference sequence). CDR3 loop: CASSQETNYGYTF. The CDR3 nucleotides are TGTGCCAGCAGTCAAGAAACGAACTATGGCTACACCTTC.

V usage is TRBV5-1 and J usage is TRBJ2-7, with 8 nucleotides matching TRBD2. The CDR3 spans 15 residues. Germline CDR1 SGHRS, CDR2 YFSETQ. V dropped 1 base and J dropped 7; count of bases not matched to a gene: 10. CDR3 nucleotides: TGCGCCAGCAGCTTGAGCGGGGGATACCTACATGAGCAGTACTTC. Translating gives CASSLSGGYLHEQYF.

The chain is built from TRBV11-2 and TRBJ2-2; possibly TRBD1 or TRBD2 for D (6 bases each). V was cut by 7 bases and J by 7 bases, with 13 bases left in between. The germline V gene encodes CDR1 SGHAT and CDR2 FQNNGV. The CDR3 spans 13 residues. CDR3 in amino acids: CASTRGPGGELFF. The DNA for the CDR3 is TGTGCCAGCACCCGGGGGCCGGGCGGGGAGCTGTTTTTT.

J is TRBJ2-5 and V is TRBV6-6; TRBD1 agrees at 10 bases. The CDR3 covers 14 residues. Germline trimming cut 6 bases from V and 5 bases from J; bases unmatched to any gene: 6. Germline V gene sequence: CDR1 MNHNY, CDR2 SVGAGI (reference sequence). The CDR3, as DNA: TGTGCCAGCAGCGGACAGGGGGGTAAGGAGACCCAGTACTTC. It yields the protein CASSGQGGKETQYF.

The rearrangement links TRBV18 to TRBJ1-2, with a weak D call TRBD1 (6 bases). Per the germline V gene, CDR1 is KGHSH and CDR2 is LQKENI. The V and J ends lost 3 bases and 1 base respectively, with 15 bases between them. The CDR3 is 16 residues long. The CDR3 sequence: CASSPIGQLLNYGYTF. CDR3 DNA: TGTGCCAGCTCACCCATCGGACAGCTCCTTAACTATGGCTACACCTTC.

V is TRBV12-3 or TRBV12-4 and J is TRBJ1-1; perhaps TRBD1 as D (5 bases). The CDR3 is 13 amino acids. V gave up 3 bases and J gave up 4 bases, with 9 bases separating them. The CDR3 is CASSFGGGTEAFF. CDR3 sequence (DNA): TGTGCCAGCAGTTTTGGGGGTGGCACTGAAGCTTTCTTT.

V and J are TRBV27 and TRBJ1-1; 9 bases match TRBD1. The CDR3 contains 14 residues. Losses at the gene ends were 5 bases for V and 4 bases for J; bases not matched to a gene: 5. CDR1 and CDR2 from the germline V gene are MNHEY and SMNVEV (reference sequence). DNA for the CDR3: TGTGCCAGCAGTCGGGACAGGGATGGCACTGAAGCTTTCTTT. This sequence encodes CASSRDRDGTEAFF.

The genes are TRBV5-4 and TRBJ1-1; D is ambiguous. The V end lost 0 bases, the J end lost 1 base, and 10 bases lay between the germline ends. Germline V gene sequence: CDR1 SGHNT, CDR2 YYREEE (reference sequence). The CDR3 covers 15 residues. The CDR3 DNA is TGTGCCAGCAGCTTGGGAGGACGGTCGAACACTGAAGCTTTCTTT. Translating it yields CASSLGGRSNTEAFF.

The rearrangement uses TRBV18 and TRBJ1-4; D is perhaps TRBD1 (5 bases). V lost 2 bases and J 3 bases, leaving 10 bases between the germline ends. Per the germline V gene, CDR1 is KGHSH and CDR2 is LQKENI. This CDR3 is 15 amino acids long. CDR3 residues: CASSPGAAPNEKLFF. The CDR3, as DNA: TGTGCCAGCTCACCAGGGGCAGCTCCTAATGAAAAACTGTTTTTT.

V and J are TRBV6-2 or TRBV6-3 and TRBJ1-2; D ambiguous. CDR1 MNHEY and CDR2 SVGEGT come from the germline V gene. This CDR3 has 11 amino acids. Trimming left V 2 bases short and J 6 bases short, with 4 bases between. CDR3 in DNA: TGTGCCAGCAGTTACGGTGATGGCTACACCTTC. This sequence encodes CASSYGDGYTF.

The V gene is TRBV7-9, the J gene TRBJ1-3; D unclear. The CDR3 has 14 residues. The germline gives CDR1 SEHNR, CDR2 FQNEAQ (reference sequence). Trimming left V 3 bases short and J 4 bases short, with 10 bases between. The CDR3 loop reads CASSFEIMGNTIYF. The CDR3 nucleotides are TGTGCCAGCAGCTTTGAGATTATGGGAAACACCATATATTTT.

The chain carries TRBV7-2 and TRBJ2-1, with 8 nucleotides matching TRBD2. This CDR3 has 16 residues. Per the germline V gene, CDR1 is SGHTA and CDR2 is FQGNSA. Losses at the gene ends were 4 bases for V and 0 bases for J; bases not matched to a gene: 5. The CDR3 here is CASSSSGGSSYNEQFF. Written as DNA, the CDR3 is TGTGCCAGCAGCTCAAGCGGGGGAAGCTCCTACAATGAGCAGTTCTTC.

The rearrangement links TRBV5-4 to TRBJ2-2, with D hard to call. The germline CDR1 and CDR2 sequences are SGHNT and YYREEE (reference sequence). Trimming removed 2 bases from V and 1 base from J, with 15 bases in between. This CDR3 has 17 amino acids. The CDR3 DNA is TGTGCCAGCAGCTTTTATAAAAACTCCAAGAACACCGGGGAGCTGTTTTTT. The encoded protein is CASSFYKNSKNTGELFF.

V is TRBV3-1 (or the pseudogene TRBV3-2) and J is TRBJ1-2; D not certain. Deletions cut 4 bases from V and 7 bases from J, with 13 bases between. Germline V gene sequence: CDR1 LGHDT, CDR2 YNNKEL (reference sequence). The CDR3 sequence is 13 residues long. This CDR3 reads CASSPRGGGGYTF. CDR3 bases: TGTGCCAGCAGCCCCCGGGGAGGAGGTGGCTACACCTTC.